This TCR beta chain derives from a study of T-cell reconstitution after alpha-beta-depleted transplantation in children. General study points: Reportedly, alpha-beta T cells present about two months post-transplant originated from several hundred expanded clones of graft origin. There were some patients whose high TCRbeta diversity at day 60 came from surviving recipient T cells and thymic progenitors. One year post-transplant, T-cell counts and diversity were largely derived from T cells produced anew.

This clonotype was counted only a few times. What it binds is unknown. The CDR3 length is 15 residues. CDR1 and CDR2 from the germline V gene are MDHEN and SYDVKM. V shed 7 bases and J 4 bases; nucleotides not matched to a gene: 10. For TCRbeta, the library was prepared with unique molecular identifiers. TCRdb independently ran MiXCR on the PCR reads; one entry per CDR3 protein. The sample carries some 440,000 distinct CDR3 sequences, about 17% recorded once. The receptor was isolated from a boy under three years old who had a stem cell transplant for Wiskott-Aldrich syndrome, so the T cells may come from the graft donor. The rearrangement links TRBV28 to TRBJ2-3; 8 nucleotides agree with TRBD2. This specimen consisted of PBMCs, mostly from graft donor cells, obtained 360 days after TCRalphabeta/CD19-depleted stem cell transplant. CDR3: CASKKAGAGSDTQYF. CDR3 in DNA: TGTGCCAGCAAAAAAGCGGGAGCAGGATCAGATACGCAGTATTTT.